This T cell receptor beta chain originates from a study of blood T cells in healthy people across ages. Study-level results: No one knew whether donors had CMV, which possibly confounded expanded clonotype changes.

It was with a sample-barcoded 5' primer and a J-beta primer mix that a second PCR of about 7 to 12 cycles was run. Using its own MiXCR run on the 5' RACE reads, TCRdb lists one record per CDR3 protein. Of about 930,000 distinct CDR3 sequences listed, about 29% are singletons. About this clonotype: The antigen is not known.

The same sample was also studied in work on T cells of mothers and their children. Per that study: Six children and their three healthy Caucasian mothers were the donors. No clone of persistent microchimeric T cells was detected.

This clonotype originated in a middle-aged woman in good health. The source material was blood.

The CDR3 is CASPGTIVTQYF. The CDR3 DNA reads as TGTGCTAGTCCCGGGACTATTGTTACGCAGTATTTT. V usage is TRBV7-7 and J usage is TRBJ2-3, with 7 bases identical to TRBD2. The CDR3 totals 12 residues. The germline gives CDR1 SSHAT, CDR2 FNYEAQ (reference sequence).